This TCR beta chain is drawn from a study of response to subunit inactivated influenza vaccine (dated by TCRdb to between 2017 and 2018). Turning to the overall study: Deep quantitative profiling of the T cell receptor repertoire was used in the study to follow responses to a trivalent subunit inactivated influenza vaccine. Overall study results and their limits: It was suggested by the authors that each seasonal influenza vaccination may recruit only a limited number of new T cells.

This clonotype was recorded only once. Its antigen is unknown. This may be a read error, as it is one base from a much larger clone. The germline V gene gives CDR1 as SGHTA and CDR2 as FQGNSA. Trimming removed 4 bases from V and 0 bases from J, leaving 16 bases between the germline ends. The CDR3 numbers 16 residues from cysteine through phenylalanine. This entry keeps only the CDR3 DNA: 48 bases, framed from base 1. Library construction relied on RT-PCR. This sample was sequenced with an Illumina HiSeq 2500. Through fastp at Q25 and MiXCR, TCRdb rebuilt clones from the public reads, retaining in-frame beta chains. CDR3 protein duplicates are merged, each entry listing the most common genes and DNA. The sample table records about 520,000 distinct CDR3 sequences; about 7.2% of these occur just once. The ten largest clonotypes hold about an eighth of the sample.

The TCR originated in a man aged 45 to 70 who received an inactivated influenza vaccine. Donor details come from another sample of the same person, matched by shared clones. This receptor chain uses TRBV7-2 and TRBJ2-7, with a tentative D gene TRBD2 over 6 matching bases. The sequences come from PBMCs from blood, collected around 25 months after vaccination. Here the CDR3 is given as CASSSIGRGYSYEQYF. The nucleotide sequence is TGTGCCAGCAGCTCAATCGGGCGGGGTTACTCCTACGAGCAGTACTTC.